The 21 T cell receptor beta chains in this list originate from one sample, sequenced in a study of cytomegalovirus exposure and HLA in healthy donors. Use of 60 Vbeta and 13 Jbeta primers characterized the PCR. Sequencing was performed with immunoSEQ multiplex PCR; in TCRdb, only in-frame clones are kept and a portion is missing. The table records approximately 150,000 clones, approximately 85% of them present only once. The sample comprised PBMCs. These receptors were taken from a man in his fifties in good health and CMV-seropositive.

The gene calls are TRBV19 and TRBJ1-1, with 7 bases fitting TRBD1. Germline V gene data show CDR1 as LNHDA and CDR2 as SQIVND (reference sequence). This CDR3 spans 15 amino acids. Trimming removed 8 bases from V and 0 bases from J; junction bases left unmatched: 9. As DNA, the CDR3 is TGTGCCAGTTTGAGGGGGCCTTACATGAACACTGAAGCTTTCTTT. The encoded protein is CASLRGPYMNTEAFF. The full variable domain, completed using reference TRBV19 and TRBJ1-1, is DGGITQSPKYLFRKEGQNVTLSCEQNLNHDAMYWYRQDPGQGLRLIYYSQIVNDFQKGDIAEGYSVSREKKESFPLTVTSAQKNPTAFYLCASLRGPYMNTEAFFGQGTRLTVV.

The chain carries TRBV2 and TRBJ2-7; D remains unclear. This CDR3 comprises 13 residues. Germline-derived CDR1 and CDR2 are SNHLY and FYNNEI. Trimming shortened V by 6 bases and J by 1 base, and 10 bases separated the two germline ends. Written as DNA, the CDR3 is TGTGCCAGCAGGGCCGGGTCTTCCTACGAGCAGTACTTC. Protein sequence: CASRAGSSYEQYF.

The rearrangement uses TRBV28 and TRBJ2-5, with 7 bases that match TRBD1. The DNA end is more similar to TRBJ2-7, so the J call may be wrong. The CDR3 length is 14 residues. The germline V gene encodes CDR1 MDHEN and CDR2 SYDVKM. CDR3 loop: CASSLQGETYEQYF. The CDR3 DNA follows: TGTGCCAGCAGTTTACAGGGGGAGACCTACGAGCAGTACTTC.

J is TRBJ2-5 and V is TRBV30, with D hard to call. CDR3 length equals 10 residues. The germline V and J ends were trimmed by 5 bases and 4 bases, with 5 bases remaining between them. Germline V lookup: CDR1 GTSNPN, CDR2 SVGIG (reference sequence). CDR3 in amino acids: CAWGGETQYF. In nucleotides, the CDR3 is TGTGCCTGGGGCGGAGAGACCCAGTACTTC.

The V gene is TRBV13, the J gene TRBJ1-1, with a tentative D call TRBD1 (6 bases). The germline V gene encodes CDR1 PRHDT and CDR2 FYEKMQ (reference sequence). The CDR3 extends over 14 amino acids. V was trimmed by 3 bases and J by 4 bases, leaving 12 bases between them. Here the CDR3 DNA reads TGTGCCAGCAGCTTCCAGGGGTTTCGCACTGAAGCTTTCTTT. Its translation is CASSFQGFRTEAFF.

CDR3 sequence (DNA): TGTGCCAGCAGTCCTCTAGCGGGAGGGACCTACGAGCAGTACTTC. Amino acid sequence: CASSPLAGGTYEQYF. V gene TRBV27 combines with J gene TRBJ2-7; 12 nucleotides line up with TRBD2. Germline trimming cut 5 bases from V and 2 bases from J; bases unmatched to any gene: 4. This CDR3 has 15 residues. Germline CDR1 reads MNHEY; CDR2 reads SMNVEV (reference sequence).

The rearrangement uses TRBV2 and TRBJ2-1, with no clear D. CDR1 is SNHLY and CDR2 is FYNNEI in the germline V gene. V was pared by 4 bases and J by 8 bases, with 15 bases between. The CDR3 length is 14 residues. This chain's CDR3 is CASSANEFGDEQFF. The CDR3 DNA sequence: TGTGCCAGCAGTGCGAACGAGTTCGGAGATGAGCAGTTCTTC.

This clone showed up just a few times. V is TRBV5-5 and J is TRBJ1-1, with 7 bases that match TRBD1. The CDR3 loop spans 15 amino acids. Germline values: CDR1 SGHKS, CDR2 YYEKEE (reference sequence). Unmatched junction bases numbered 8, after V lost 4 bases and J lost 2 bases. This chain's CDR3 is CASSPGGRENTEAFF. CDR3 sequence (DNA): TGTGCCAGCAGCCCAGGGGGACGGGAAAACACTGAAGCTTTCTTT.

The genes are TRBV7-3 and TRBJ1-3, with no clear D. The ends were cut back, 4 bases at V and 0 bases at J, with 10 bases in the middle. CDR3 size: 15 residues. Per germline, CDR1 SGHTA and CDR2 FQGTGA. CDR3 bases: TGTGCCAGCAGCTCCAACCCTAACTCTGGAAACACCATATATTTT. Translated, it gives CASSSNPNSGNTIYF.

This sequence joins TRBV5-4 and TRBJ2-5; tentatively, D is TRBD2 (5 bases). The ends were cut back, 3 bases at V and 2 bases at J, with 11 bases in the middle. Germline assignment: CDR1 SGHNT and CDR2 YYREEE (reference sequence). The CDR3 runs 14 residues. This chain's CDR3 is CASSSGRGQETQYF. In DNA, the CDR3 is TGTGCCAGCAGCTCTGGTCGCGGGCAAGAGACCCAGTACTTC.

The gene calls are TRBV19 and TRBJ2-5; no definite D call. The V gene lost 5 bases and the J gene lost 0 bases, with 7 bases spanning the gap. The CDR3 is made up of 13 amino acids. CDR1 and CDR2 from the germline V gene are LNHDA and SQIVND (reference sequence). The CDR3 bases are TGTGCCAGTAGTCTGTCGTACCAAGAGACCCAGTACTTC. This sequence encodes CASSLSYQETQYF.

The chain carries TRBV29-1 and TRBJ2-5, with a possible D match to TRBD2 (6 bases). The germline gives CDR1 SQVTM, CDR2 ANQGSEA. CDR3 length: 14 amino acids. Trimming stripped 7 bases from V and 2 bases from J, with 17 bases between. CDR3 in DNA: TGCAGCGGGGGACTCCCGACACAACAAGAGACCCAGTACTTC. This gives the protein CSGGLPTQQETQYF.

The J gene is TRBJ2-3, the V gene TRBV14; D perhaps matches TRBD1 (7 bases). The ends were cut back, 3 bases at V and 3 bases at J, with 13 bases in the middle. The germline V gene has CDR1 SGHDN and CDR2 FVKESK. The length of the CDR3 is 15 residues. In DNA, the CDR3 is TGTGCCAGCAGCCAGCTACAGGGGAGGACAGATACGCAGTATTTT. Translating gives CASSQLQGRTDTQYF.

The rearrangement uses TRBV7-2 and TRBJ1-1; TRBD1 is a possible D gene (6 bases). The CDR3 spans 14 residues. Between the trimmed V and J ends, which lost 2 bases and 7 bases, there was a span of 14 bases. The germline V gene has CDR1 SGHTA and CDR2 FQGNSA. The CDR3 reads CASSLRYRAGEAFF. The CDR3 region has the DNA TGTGCCAGCAGCTTAAGGTACAGGGCTGGTGAAGCTTTCTTT.

This chain uses TRBV6-5 with TRBJ1-5; D gene uncertain. CDR3 length: 14 residues. Germline V gene data show CDR1 as MNHEY and CDR2 as SVGAGI. With 6 bases removed from V and 3 bases from J, the gap between germline ends came to 12 bases. DNA of the CDR3: TGTGCCAGCAGATTGCTTGGCCCCAATCAGCCCCAGCATTTT. Amino acid sequence: CASRLLGPNQPQHF.

A word on this clone: At the DNA level, this CDR3 is encoded by other sequences in the same sample as well. The CDR3 nucleotides are TGTGCCTGGAGTGTACAGGGAAATCAGCCCCAGCATTTT. Translation gives CAWSVQGNQPQHF. V is TRBV30 and J is TRBJ1-5; a possible D gene is TRBD1 (6 bases). V lost 0 bases and J lost 4, with 7 bases in between. The CDR3 totals 13 residues. CDR1 and CDR2 from the germline V gene are GTSNPN and SVGIG (reference sequence). The full variable domain, in which reference TRBV30 and TRBJ1-5 provide the parts outside the CDR3, is SQTIHQWPATLVQPVGSPLSLECTVEGTSNPNLYWYRQAAGRGLQLLFYSVGIGQISSEVPQNLSASRPQDRQFILSSKKLLLSDSGFYLCAWSVQGNQPQHFGDGTRLSIL.

The rearrangement links TRBV14 to TRBJ2-7; D unclear. Trimming pared 6 bases from V and 4 bases from J, leaving 25 bases between. Germline CDR1 is SGHDN and CDR2 is FVKESK. The CDR3 runs to 17 residues. CDR3 sequence reads: CASSLFFKQKAAYEQYF. CDR3 DNA: TGTGCCAGCAGTCTTTTTTTCAAGCAGAAGGCGGCATACGAGCAGTACTTC.

A few counts support this clone. V usage is TRBV2 and J usage is TRBJ2-1; 8 positions match TRBD2. Germline CDR1 is SNHLY and CDR2 is FYNNEI. The length of the CDR3 is 15 residues. The J segment lost 4 bases and the V segment lost 4 bases, leaving 6 bases of the junction unmatched. CDR3 bases: TGTGCCAGCAGTGGTCCGGGGGGGTCTTACAATGAGCAGTTCTTC. This translates into CASSGPGGSYNEQFF.

The V and J genes are TRBV18 and TRBJ1-6, with D unclear. V was trimmed by 3 bases and J by 4 bases, leaving 16 bases between them. Per germline, CDR1 KGHSH and CDR2 LQKENI. This CDR3 is built from 17 residues. DNA of the CDR3: TGTGCCAGCTCACCGTTGGAGGGAAGGAGATATAATTCACCCCTCCACTTT. Its protein is CASSPLEGRRYNSPLHF.

The chain carries TRBV4-3 and TRBJ2-1; possibly TRBD2 for D (6 bases). Between the trimmed V and J ends, which lost 0 bases and 3 bases, there was a span of 12 bases. Germline loops: CDR1 LGHNA, CDR2 YSLEER. The CDR3 length is 16 residues. For the CDR3, the DNA is TGCGCCAGCAGCCAAGATGGGACTCCGATCTACAATGAGCAGTTCTTC. As protein: CASSQDGTPIYNEQFF.

The V gene is TRBV19, the J gene TRBJ2-5; 7 bases fit TRBD1. The J segment lost 2 bases and the V segment lost 3 bases, leaving 6 bases of the junction unmatched. The CDR3 runs to 15 residues. Germline CDR1 LNHDA, CDR2 SQIVND (reference sequence). The CDR3 coding sequence is TGTGCCAGTAGTATTAGGACAGGTTGGCAAGAGACCCAGTACTTC. The encoded protein is CASSIRTGWQETQYF.